The 18 T cell receptor beta chains presented below share a single source sample, sequenced in a study of cytomegalovirus exposure and HLA in healthy donors. Vbeta (60) and Jbeta (13) primers were used in the PCR. Sequencing used immunoSEQ multiplex PCR; TCRdb keeps in-frame clones, though not all of them. The sample lists around 63,000 clones, over 70% occurring once. The sequencing input was PBMCs. Receptors were obtained from a man between 60 and 70 years old in good health and CMV-seropositive.

V gene TRBV2 combines with J gene TRBJ1-3; perhaps TRBD1 as D (5 bases). This CDR3 spans 15 amino acids. V was shortened by 1 base and J by 0 bases, with 7 bases between the two germline ends. In germline, CDR1 is SNHLY, CDR2 FYNNEI. The CDR3 DNA reads as TGTGCCAGCAGTGAAGGCAGGGCCTCTGGAAACACCATATATTTT. Protein: CASSEGRASGNTIYF.

This chain connects TRBV5-1 to TRBJ2-3; D unresolved. Trimming cost V 0 bases and J 6 bases, with 2 bases left between them. In germline, CDR1 is SGHRS, CDR2 YFSETQ. The CDR3 loop spans 11 amino acids. The CDR3 spells CASSLADTQYF. As DNA, the CDR3 is TGCGCCAGCAGCTTGGCGGATACGCAGTATTTT. The full variable domain, with the rest looked up from reference TRBV5-1 and TRBJ2-3, is KAGVTQTPRYLIKTRGQQVTLSCSPISGHRSVSWYQQTPGQGLQFLFEYFSETQRNKGNFPGRFSGRQFSNSRSEMNVSTLELGDSALYLCASSLADTQYFGPGTRLTVL.

CDR3 nucleotide sequence: TGCGCCAGCGCCCGCGGGGCTAATGAAAAACTGTTTTTT. Encoded protein: CASARGANEKLFF. The chain combines TRBV10-1 with TRBJ1-4; no reliable D call. This CDR3 comprises 13 residues. The V and J ends lost 8 bases and 3 bases respectively, with 10 bases between them. The germline V gene encodes CDR1 WNHNN and CDR2 SYGVQD (reference sequence).

V and J are TRBV5-1 and TRBJ2-1; D may be TRBD2 (6 bases). The germline CDR1 and CDR2 sequences are SGHRS and YFSETQ. The CDR3 length is 15 residues. The V gene lost 2 bases and the J gene lost 0 bases, with 9 bases spanning the gap. CDR3 sequence (DNA): TGCGCCAGCAGCTTCGGGCGGGGCTCCTACAATGAGCAGTTCTTC. This codes for CASSFGRGSYNEQFF.

This chain connects TRBV5-1 to TRBJ1-1, with D maybe TRBD1 (6 bases). The CDR3 spans 14 residues. Trimming stripped 2 bases from V and 5 bases from J, with 13 bases between. The germline V gene has CDR1 SGHRS and CDR2 YFSETQ. The CDR3 DNA reads TGCGCCAGCAGCTTCCAGGGGAAAGGGACTGAAGCTTTCTTT. Translation gives CASSFQGKGTEAFF.

The V gene is TRBV5-1, the J gene TRBJ2-3; 9 nucleotides align to TRBD1. The CDR3 totals 15 residues. V lost 4 bases, J lost 4 bases, and 7 bases stayed unmatched. Germline V gene data show CDR1 as SGHRS and CDR2 as YFSETQ. CDR3 protein: CASSLTGGSADTQYF. The CDR3 DNA sequence: TGCGCCAGCAGCCTGACAGGGGGAAGCGCAGATACGCAGTATTTT.

The chain is built from TRBV11-2 and TRBJ2-5; D is perhaps TRBD2 (6 bases). The V and J ends lost 4 bases and 2 bases respectively, with 11 bases between them. The CDR3 totals 14 residues. The germline V gene has CDR1 SGHAT and CDR2 FQNNGV. The CDR3 sequence: CASSWGTLQETQYF. The CDR3 bases are TGTGCCAGCAGCTGGGGGACTTTACAAGAGACCCAGTACTTC.

The genes are TRBV29-1 and TRBJ1-2; D possibly corresponds to TRBD1 (6 bases). This CDR3 spans 13 amino acids. The germline gives CDR1 SQVTM, CDR2 ANQGSEA. V gave up 2 bases and J gave up 9 bases, with 16 bases separating them. The CDR3: CSVEPGTRLSYTF. CDR3 in DNA: TGCAGCGTTGAACCCGGGACAAGGCTGAGCTACACCTTC.

The chain is built from TRBV7-9 and TRBJ2-1; 13 bases are shared with TRBD2. Germline V gives CDR1 SEHNR, CDR2 FQNEAQ (reference sequence). CDR3 size: 18 residues. J gave up 0 bases and V 1 base, and 3 bases lay outside the gene matches. CDR3 DNA sequence: TGTGCCAGCAGCTTAGGGGGGACTAGCGGGAACTCCTACAATGAGCAGTTCTTC. Its protein product is CASSLGGTSGNSYNEQFF. The full variable domain, rest sourced from reference TRBV7-9 and TRBJ2-1, is DTGVSQNPRHKITKRGQNVTFRCDPISEHNRLYWYRQTLGQGPEFLTYFQNEAQLEKSRLLSDRFSAERPKGSFSTLEIQRTEQGDSAMYLCASSLGGTSGNSYNEQFFGPGTRLTVL.

The rearrangement links TRBV9 to TRBJ2-7, with D possibly TRBD1 on 6 matching bases. The length of the CDR3 is 16 residues. V was shortened by 2 bases and J by 0 bases, with 15 bases between the two germline ends. Germline CDR1 is SGDLS and CDR2 is YYNGEE. The CDR3 reads CASSVMDSASSYEQYF. The CDR3 region has the DNA TGTGCCAGCAGCGTTATGGACAGCGCAAGCTCCTACGAGCAGTACTTC. The complete variable domain, with remaining parts taken from reference TRBV9 and TRBJ2-7, reads DSGVTQTPKHLITATGQRVTLRCSPRSGDLSVYWYQQSLDQGLQFLIQYYNGEERAKGNILERFSAQQFPDLHSELNLSSLELGDSALYFCASSVMDSASSYEQYFGPGTRLTVT.

The V call is TRBV7-2, the J call TRBJ2-3, with TRBD2 identical over 14 bases. CDR3 length equals 18 residues. Trimming at V came to 1 base and at J to 2 bases, leaving 5 bases not matched to a gene. The germline CDR1 and CDR2 sequences are SGHTA and FQGNSA. This CDR3 reads CASSLVGLAGAPTDTQYF. The CDR3 coding sequence is TGTGCCAGCAGCTTAGTGGGACTAGCGGGGGCGCCCACAGATACGCAGTATTTT.

The sample holds a few counts of this clone. The CDR3 nucleotides read TGCGCCAGCAGCTTGCTCCCTCCAGCGGGAGTGTCAGATACGCAGTATTTT. Protein sequence: CASSLLPPAGVSDTQYF. The chain links TRBV5-1 to TRBJ2-3; 8 nucleotides agree with TRBD2. The CDR3 has 17 amino acids. V was clipped by 1 base and J by 4 bases; unmatched bases: 11. From germline, CDR1 is SGHRS and CDR2 YFSETQ.

A remark on this clone: Mismatch with germline at one junction end may stem from a read error. This chain uses TRBV7-9 with TRBJ2-7, with TRBD2 identical over 8 bases. This CDR3 has 15 residues. Per the germline V gene, CDR1 is SEHNR and CDR2 is FQNEAQ (reference sequence). The CDR3 loop is CSSSLALAGTYEQYF. The CDR3 coding sequence is TGTTCCAGCAGCTTAGCCTTAGCGGGAACTTACGAGCAGTACTTC.

The chain is built from TRBV19 and TRBJ2-5; D call uncertain. The germline V gene has CDR1 LNHDA and CDR2 SQIVND (reference sequence). This CDR3 spans 18 amino acids. V shed 1 base and J shed 4 bases, with 22 bases lying between them. CDR3 bases: TGTGCCAGTAGTATAGCCCCGACCCGCGTCGGTGCAGGAGAGACCCAGTACTTC. This codes for CASSIAPTRVGAGETQYF.

This clone has a handful of counts. The rearrangement joins TRBV6-5 to TRBJ2-2, with D possibly being TRBD1 (6 bases). The CDR3 is 16 amino acids. Trimming cost V 4 bases and J 0 bases, with 12 bases left between them. Per the germline V gene, CDR1 is MNHEY and CDR2 is SVGAGI. The CDR3 DNA is TGTGCCAGCAGTTCACGAGGGGGTGCGAACACCGGGGAGCTGTTTTTT. This translates into CASSSRGGANTGELFF.

The chain recombines TRBV6-1 with TRBJ1-1; 10 bases fit TRBD1. Germline lookup yields CDR1 MNHNS and CDR2 SASEGT. The CDR3 length is 15 residues. With 6 bases clipped from V and 4 bases from J, the junction kept 8 bases outside the gene matches. This chain's CDR3 is CASSGQGVVGTEAFF. CDR3 in DNA: TGTGCCAGCAGCGGACAGGGGGTAGTGGGCACTGAAGCTTTCTTT.

The J gene is TRBJ2-3, the V gene TRBV19; D might be TRBD1 (5 bases). Per germline, CDR1 LNHDA and CDR2 SQIVND (reference sequence). With 4 bases removed from V and 2 bases from J, the gap between germline ends came to 7 bases. The CDR3 runs 13 residues. CDR3 nucleotides: TGTGCCAGTAGTAGGACAAACACAGATACGCAGTATTTT. This translates into CASSRTNTDTQYF.

The chain carries TRBV2 and TRBJ2-2, with a weak D call TRBD1 (6 bases). CDR3 size: 13 residues. V dropped 6 bases and J dropped 3 bases, with 8 bases sitting between them. CDR1 and CDR2 from the germline V gene are SNHLY and FYNNEI. The CDR3 sequence is CASRRQDTGELFF. CDR3 bases: TGTGCCAGCAGACGACAGGACACCGGGGAGCTGTTTTTT.